These 16 T cell receptor delta chains originate from one sample sequenced in a study of gamma-delta T cells after stem cell transplantation. TCRdb re-called clones from the RT-PCR reads using CATT. The sample lists more than 1,000 delta-chain clones, roughly 3.3% occurring once. Sequenced sample: gamma-delta T cells. These TCRs come from a human donor. It is not recorded whose cells these are; they may come from a transplant donor.

This clone was seen a handful of times. TCRdb assigns this DNA the protein of a much larger clone, which departs from its translation at residue 12; this likely reflects a read error, and the protein shown comes from translating the DNA. The chain links TRDV2 to TRDJ1, with 9 bases identical to TRDD3. CDR1 and CDR2 (germline): GEAIGNYY, EKD. Trimming cost V 2 bases and J 0 bases; bases outside gene matches: 18. The CDR3 has 20 amino acids. CDR3 DNA sequence: TGTGCCTGTGACAAACTGGATGAACTGGGGGACTGCACCCACACCGATAAACTCATCTTT. Its translation is CACDKLDELGDCTHTDKLIF.

This clone qualifies as medium-sized. Given a much more abundant clone one base away, this may be a read error. The DNA of the CDR3 is TGTGCCTGTGACACCGCGGGATCCCACTGGGGGATGTCCTGGGACACCCGACAGATGTTTTTC. This sequence encodes CACDTAGSHWGMSWDTRQMFF. This rearrangement joins TRDV2 to TRDJ3; TRDD3 matches 10 bases. The V gene's germline CDR1 is GEAIGNYY and CDR2 EKD. This CDR3 is 21 amino acids long. V lost 0 bases to trimming and J lost 1 base; unmatched junction nucleotides: 11.

Judged by abundance, this clone is medium-sized (0.01 to 0.1%). A far larger clone is one base from this, pointing to a likely read error. Other DNA variants within this sample encode the same CDR3. The V call is TRDV2, the J call TRDJ1; 12 bases match TRDD3. The CDR3 has 19 amino acids. Germline V CDR1 and CDR2: GEAIGNYY, EKD. CDR3 sequence (DNA): TGTGCCTGTGACACAATATACCGTACTGGGGGATACCACACCGACAAACTCATCTTT. The encoded protein is CACDTIYRTGGYHTDKLIF.

This clone was found a few times. The protein recorded in TCRdb matches a much larger clone and deviates from this DNA's translation at residue 6, suggesting a read error; the protein here is obtained by translating the DNA. The chain employs TRDV2 and TRDJ1; no firm D call. Germline V gene lookup returns CDR1 GEAIGNYY and CDR2 EKD. Trimming removed 0 bases from V and 5 bases from J, with 12 bases in between. The CDR3 extends over 14 amino acids. The CDR3 sequence: CACDTIGEEDKLIF. CDR3 nucleotide sequence: TGTGCCTGTGACACCATCGGTGAAGAGGATAAACTCATCTTT.

Turning to this clone: TCRdb's listed protein matches a much larger clone and diverges from this DNA's translation at residue 5, likely through a read error; the protein shown comes from the DNA. The chain couples TRDV2 to TRDJ1, with TRDD3 matching over 8 bases. After removal of 3 bases from V and 8 bases from J, the junction contained 10 bases not matched to a gene. This CDR3 comprises 14 residues. Germline CDR1 reads GEAIGNYY; CDR2 reads EKD. The DNA for the CDR3 is TGTGCCTGTGACTCGTTACGGGGGGATAAAAAACTCATCTTT. Translating it yields CACDSLRGDKKLIF.

By proportion, this clone is medium-sized. A far larger clone is a single base away, which makes a read error likely. The chain combines TRDV2 with TRDJ1, with 7 bases identical to TRDD3. Looked up from germline, CDR1 is GEAIGNYY and CDR2 is EKD. With V trimmed by 0 bases and J by 3 bases, 9 bases remained unmatched. The CDR3 is 16 amino acids. CDR3 sequence reads: CACDTLDTRGADKLIF. CDR3 DNA: TGTGCCTGTGACACCTTGGATACGCGGGGGGCCGATAAACTCATCTTT.

This clone came up a few times. A far bigger clonotype differs at one base, so this is likely a read error. CDR3 amino acids: CALGPPKWFSFLILGDSMYTDELIF. The CDR3 DNA follows: TGTGCTCTTGGGCCCCCGAAGTGGTTTTCCTTCCTAATTTTGGGGGATTCCATGTACACCGATGAACTCATCTTT. V and J are TRDV1 and TRDJ1; D is perhaps TRDD2 or TRDD3 (8 bases each). There are 25 residues in the CDR3. Per the germline V gene, CDR1 is TSWWSYY and CDR2 is QGS.

Regarding this clone: A far larger clone is off by one base, so a read error is likely. The chain recombines TRDV2 with TRDJ1; D gene unclear. The germline gives CDR1 GEAIGNYY, CDR2 EKD. The CDR3 contains 14 residues. This CDR3 reads CARDTVGEEDKLIF. CDR3 sequence (DNA): TGTGCCCGTGACACCGTCGGTGAAGAGGATAAACTCATCTTT.

In its sample, this clone was seen a few times. The gene calls are TRDV2 and TRDJ1; TRDD3 agrees at 7 bases. The germline V gene encodes CDR1 GEAIGNYY and CDR2 EKD. The CDR3 loop spans 19 amino acids. The J segment lost 0 bases and the V segment lost 0 bases, leaving 15 bases of the junction unmatched. CDR3 residues: CACDTLDTQEERYTDKLIF. The CDR3, as DNA: TGTGCCTGTGACACCTTGGATACGCAGGAGGAAAGGTACACCGATAAACTCATCTTT.

A note on this clone: The mismatch at residue 11 between this DNA's translation and the TCRdb protein of a much larger clone likely reflects a read error; the protein shown is translated from the DNA. This rearrangement joins TRDV2 to TRDJ1; 12 bases match TRDD3. Germline lookup yields CDR1 GEAIGNYY and CDR2 EKD. CDR3 length equals 17 residues. With V trimmed by 0 bases and J by 1 base, 5 bases remained unmatched. CDR3 nucleotides: TGTGCCTGTGACACCCTACTGGGGGATACAGTCACCGATAAACTCATCTTT. This sequence encodes CACDTLLGDTVTDKLIF.

This clone has just a few counts. TCRdb assigns this DNA the protein of a much larger clone, which departs from its translation at residue 3; this likely reflects a read error, and the protein shown comes from translating the DNA. The rearrangement links TRDV2 to TRDJ3, with 10 bases that match TRDD3. CDR1 GEAIGNYY and CDR2 EKD come from the germline V gene. The CDR3 has 20 residues. CDR3 region: CARDRIETGGSSWDTRQMFF. The CDR3 DNA sequence: TGTGCCCGTGATCGAATCGAAACTGGGGGATCCTCCTGGGACACCCGACAGATGTTTTTC.

Judged by abundance, this clone is hyperexpanded. Other DNA sequences of this sample code for an identical CDR3. The genes are TRDV2 and TRDJ1; D might be TRDD3 (6 bases). The CDR3 is made up of 17 amino acids. The V end lost 3 bases, the J end lost 1 base, and 20 bases lay between the germline ends. Germline V gene data show CDR1 as GEAIGNYY and CDR2 as EKD. The CDR3 region has the DNA TGTGCCTGTGACCTCGTGGGGGCTTCGGCAATCACCGATAAACTCATCTTT. It translates to CACDLVGASAITDKLIF.

This clone has just a few counts. TCRdb's listed protein matches a much larger clone and diverges from this DNA's translation at residues 10 and 14, likely through a read error; the protein shown comes from the DNA. The rearrangement links TRDV2 to TRDJ1, with 10 bases lining up with TRDD3. The CDR3 spans 17 residues. From germline, CDR1 is GEAIGNYY and CDR2 EKD. CDR3 sequence: CACDTVLGDANTDNLIF. The CDR3 nucleotides are TGTGCCTGTGACACCGTACTGGGGGATGCTAACACCGATAACCTCATCTTT.

On this clone itself: A read error is likely here: a far larger clone is one base away. The chain combines TRDV2 with TRDJ2; 7 positions match TRDD3. V was pared by 5 bases and J by 4 bases, with 12 bases of the junction left unmatched. Germline V gene data show CDR1 as GEAIGNYY and CDR2 as EKD. CDR3 size: 16 residues. CDR3 protein: CACGSLGDKKTAQLFF. CDR3 nucleotide sequence: TGTGCCTGTGGAAGTCTTGGGGATAAGAAGACAGCACAACTCTTCTTT.

This clone was counted between two and nine times. This likely came from a read error, as a far larger clone is one base away. The same CDR3 can be traced to other DNA sequences in this sample. This chain joins TRDV2 and TRDJ1, with D tentatively TRDD3 (5 bases). Trimming removed 0 bases from V and 5 bases from J, with 12 bases in between. This CDR3 spans 14 amino acids. CDR1 and CDR2 (germline): GEAIGNYY, EKD. This CDR3 reads CACDTVGEEDKLIF. The CDR3 DNA follows: TGTGCCTGTGACACCGTCGGGGAAGAGGATAAACTCATCTTT.

About this clone: The protein recorded in TCRdb matches a much larger clone and deviates from this DNA's translation at residues 3 and 4, suggesting a read error; the protein here is obtained by translating the DNA. CDR3 sequence (DNA): TGTGCCCGTAACACCGTGGGATACGGCGATAAACTCATCTTT. Its translation is CARNTVGYGDKLIF. The chain carries TRDV2 and TRDJ1, with 8 bases fitting TRDD3. The germline CDR1 and CDR2 sequences are GEAIGNYY and EKD. The CDR3 spans 14 residues. The V segment lost 9 bases and the J segment 4 bases; nucleotides outside the gene matches: 12.